The entry below describes one TCR beta chain. This specimen belongs to a study of molecular identifiers for immune sequencing clone quantification. TCRdb redid the calling of the PCR reads with MiXCR, one entry per CDR3 protein. The table records about 300,000 distinct CDR3 sequences, roughly a fifth of them present only once. Trimming cost V 7 bases and J 1 base, with 4 bases left between them. This CDR3 spans 11 amino acids. The germline CDR1 and CDR2 sequences are WNHNN and SYGVQD (reference sequence). This receptor was obtained from a human donor in good health. Some libraries in this study had Jurkat cell RNA spiked in. Input material: naive CD8+ T cells from blood, with Jurkat cell RNA spiked in. Stated subset: FACS-sorted CD8+CD4-CCR7+CD45RA+ naive T cells. The rearrangement links TRBV10-1 to TRBJ2-5; D remains ambiguous. CDR3 residues: CASNLQETQYF. As DNA, the CDR3 is TGCGCCAGCAACCTCCAAGAGACCCAGTACTTC.